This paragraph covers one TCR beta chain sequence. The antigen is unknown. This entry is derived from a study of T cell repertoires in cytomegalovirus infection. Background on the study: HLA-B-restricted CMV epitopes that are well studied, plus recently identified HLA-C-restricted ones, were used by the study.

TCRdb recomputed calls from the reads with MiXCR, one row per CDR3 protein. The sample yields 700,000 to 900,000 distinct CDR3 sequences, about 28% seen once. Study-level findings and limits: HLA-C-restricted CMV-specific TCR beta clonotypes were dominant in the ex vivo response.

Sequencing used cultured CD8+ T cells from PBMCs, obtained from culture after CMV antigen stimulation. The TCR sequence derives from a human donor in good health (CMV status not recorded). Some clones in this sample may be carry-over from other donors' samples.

Here the CDR3 reads CASSHRQGSTEAFF. CDR3 coding DNA: TGTGCCAGCAGCCATCGACAGGGTAGCACTGAAGCTTTCTTT. The genes are TRBV6-5 and TRBJ1-1; the match to TRBD1 covers 7 bases. There are 14 residues in the CDR3. Per germline, CDR1 MNHEY and CDR2 SVGAGI. V trimming: 6 bases; J trimming: 4 bases; junction bases outside the gene matches: 8.